This is a list of T cell receptor beta chains from one sample in a study of control samples from healthy donors and cancer patients. TCRdb keeps only in-frame clones here, not all; method: immunoSEQ multiplex PCR. Of approximately 120,000 clones listed, roughly 87% are singletons. What was sequenced was blood. These receptors were taken from a man aged 18 to 29 in good health. The CDR3 runs from the conserved cysteine through the conserved F or W. D genes are given only for firm matches. The listing skips clone size in some rows; elsewhere it reads once, few, many or a size class.

-	TRBV18	TRBJ1-1	-	CASSPMNGQNTEAFF	TGTGCCAGCTCACCAATGAACGGACAGAACACTGAAGCTTTCTTT
-	TRBV7-2	TRBJ2-1	-	CASSLVPTVDEQFF	TGTGCCAGCAGCTTAGTCCCTACTGTCGATGAGCAGTTCTTC
-	TRBV10-3	TRBJ1-1	TRBD1	CATGTRQGAVSVGTEAFF	TGTGCCACCGGGACGAGGCAGGGGGCGGTGAGTGTGGGCACTGAAGCTTTCTTT
-	TRBV5-1	TRBJ2-7	TRBD1	CASSLQGQGSGEQYF	TGCGCCAGCAGCTTACAAGGACAGGGCTCCGGCGAGCAGTACTTC
few	TRBV18	TRBJ2-7	TRBD1	CASSPGTGAYEQYF	TGTGCCAGCTCACCCGGGACAGGAGCCTACGAGCAGTACTTC
-	TRBV6-5	TRBJ2-2	-	CASRVADRTGELFF	TGTGCCAGCAGGGTAGCAGACCGCACCGGGGAGCTGTTTTTT
few	TRBV6-2/TRBV6-3	TRBJ1-5	-	CASSYGTGQPQHF	TGTGCCAGCAGTTATGGGACGGGTCAGCCCCAGCATTTT
-	TRBV30	TRBJ2-6	-	CAWATHRGANVLTF	TGTGCCTGGGCCACCCATCGAGGGGCCAACGTCCTGACTTTC
medium-sized	TRBV6-1	TRBJ1-5	-	CASSVREGGMWNQPQHF	TGTGCCAGCAGTGTCCGAGAGGGGGGGATGTGGAATCAGCCCCAGCATTTT
-	TRBV5-1	TRBJ1-1	-	CASSLGGNTEAFF	TGCGCCAGCAGCTTGGGAGGGAACACTGAAGCTTTCTTT
-	TRBV3-1/TRBV3-2	TRBJ2-7	TRBD2	CASSLGLAGVENEQYF	TGTGCCAGCAGCCTTGGACTAGCGGGAGTAGAGAACGAGCAGTACTTC
-	TRBV19	TRBJ1-1	TRBD1	CASSIQGGVNTEAFF	TGTGCCAGTAGCATACAGGGGGGGGTGAACACTGAAGCTTTCTTT
-	TRBV15	TRBJ2-5	-	CATSATKETQYF	TGTGCCACCAGCGCCACAAAGGAGACCCAGTACTTC
-	TRBV28	TRBJ1-6	TRBD1	CASSFGRDRSPLHF	TGTGCCAGCAGTTTCGGGAGGGACAGATCACCCCTCCACTTT
-	TRBV7-9	TRBJ2-7	-	CASSLEQSSYEQYF	TGTGCCAGCAGCTTAGAACAGAGCTCCTACGAGCAGTACTTC
-	TRBV19	TRBJ1-4	-	CASSNHRTANFNEKLFF	TGTGCCAGTAGCAATCACCGGACAGCGAACTTCAATGAAAAACTGTTTTTT
-	TRBV30	TRBJ2-5	-	CAWSGGKGPIQETQYF	TGTGCCTGGAGTGGAGGGAAGGGGCCCATCCAAGAGACCCAGTACTTC
-	TRBV14	TRBJ2-3	TRBD2	CASSLPSGRAIDTQYF	TGTGCCAGCAGCCTACCTAGCGGGAGGGCGATAGATACGCAGTATTTT
-	TRBV12-3/TRBV12-4	TRBJ1-1	-	CASSFRTEAFF	TGTGCCAGCAGTTTCAGAACTGAAGCTTTCTTT
-	TRBV5-1	TRBJ1-5	TRBD1	CASSPGTGGNQPQHF	TGCGCCAGCAGCCCAGGGACAGGGGGGAATCAGCCCCAGCATTTT
-	TRBV6-5	TRBJ1-1	-	CASRPTRGDTEAFF	TGTGCCAGCAGGCCAACGAGAGGGGACACTGAAGCTTTCTTT
-	TRBV5-4	TRBJ1-2	-	CASSLDREDGYTF	TGTGCCAGCAGCTTGGACAGGGAGGATGGCTACACCTTC
-	TRBV6-1	TRBJ1-5	TRBD1	CASSEGGQGSQPQHF	TGTGCCAGCAGTGAGGGGGGACAGGGGTCTCAGCCCCAGCATTTT
-	TRBV3-1/TRBV3-2	TRBJ1-3	-	CASSARNRAGFAGNTIYF	TGTGCCAGCAGCGCAAGGAACAGGGCTGGCTTCGCTGGAAACACCATATATTTT
-	TRBV10-3	TRBJ1-5	-	CAISESSSPGPQHF	TGTGCCATCAGTGAGTCGTCCAGCCCGGGGCCCCAGCATTTT
-	TRBV6-6	TRBJ2-7	TRBD2	CASSLLQIGQGNSGLAGGGSYF	TGTGCCAGCAGTCTACTCCAGATAGGACAGGGTAATAGTGGGCTAGCGGGAGGAGGGTCGTACTTC
-	TRBV11-3	TRBJ2-7	-	CASSLLGGYEQYF	TGTGCCAGCAGCTTACTGGGCGGATACGAGCAGTACTTC
-	TRBV11-2	TRBJ2-2	TRBD2	CASSPWTSGNTGELFF	TGTGCCAGCAGCCCGTGGACTAGCGGGAACACCGGGGAGCTGTTTTTT
few	TRBV7-2	TRBJ2-7	-	CASSSRGRGEQYF	TGTGCCAGCAGCTCGAGGGGCCGGGGGGAGCAGTACTTC
-	TRBV19	TRBJ1-4	-	CASKGGRVPTTNEKLFF	TGTGCCAGTAAAGGAGGCAGGGTCCCGACAACTAATGAAAAACTGTTTTTT
-	TRBV6-6	TRBJ1-2	TRBD1	CASRDRGLLLRGYTF	TGTGCCAGCAGAGACAGGGGACTTTTGCTCCGTGGCTACACCTTC
-	TRBV18	TRBJ2-5	TRBD1	CASSPTGDETQYF	TGTGCCAGCTCCCCGACAGGGGACGAGACCCAGTACTTC
-	TRBV3-1/TRBV3-2	TRBJ1-2	TRBD1	CASSQDFKGAGGYTF	TGTGCCAGCAGCCAAGATTTTAAGGGGGCTGGGGGCTACACCTTC
-	TRBV28	TRBJ1-5	-	CASSNYGDHAIQPQHF	TGTGCCAGCAGTAACTACGGGGACCACGCAATTCAGCCCCAGCATTTT
-	TRBV14	TRBJ2-3	-	CASSQVTGRRTDTQYF	TGTGCCAGCAGCCAAGTAACAGGCAGGAGGACAGATACGCAGTATTTT
-	TRBV19	TRBJ1-4	-	CASSRRGAGFYEKLFF	TGTGCCAGTAGCCGTCGGGGGGCAGGATTTTACGAAAAACTGTTTTTT
-	TRBV6-5	TRBJ2-1	-	CASSKADNEQFF	TGTGCCAGCAGCAAAGCGGACAATGAGCAGTTCTTC
-	TRBV4-1	TRBJ2-3	-	CASSPRGSGGGDTQYF	TGCGCCAGCAGCCCACGGGGTAGCGGAGGAGGAGATACGCAGTATTTT
-	TRBV11-2	TRBJ1-2	-	CASSGTGGRDGYTF	TGTGCCAGCTCCGGGACGGGAGGAAGGGATGGCTACACCTTC
once	TRBV30	TRBJ2-1	TRBD2	CAWSGSSGSLSYNEQFF	TGTGCCTGGAGTGGCTCTAGCGGGAGTCTCTCCTACAATGAGCAGTTCTTC
once	TRBV4-1	TRBJ2-7	TRBD2	CASSPHRSGRLHEQYF	TGCGCCAGCAGCCCCCACAGGAGCGGGAGGCTCCACGAGCAGTACTTC
-	TRBV10-1	TRBJ2-2	-	CASRGNTGELFF	TGCGCCAGCAGGGGGAACACCGGGGAGCTGTTTTTT
-	TRBV11-3	TRBJ1-1	-	CASSLGGNTEAFF	TGTGCCAGCAGCTTAGGCGGAAACACTGAAGCTTTCTTT
-	TRBV6-6	TRBJ1-2	-	CASTLPDYGYTF	TGTGCCAGCACTCTGCCGGACTATGGCTACACCTTC
-	TRBV29-1	TRBJ2-4	-	CSVGTALAKNIQYF	TGCAGCGTTGGGACAGCACTAGCCAAAAACATTCAGTACTTC
-	TRBV6-1	TRBJ1-6	TRBD1	CASSEGGRGKSPLHF	TGTGCCAGCAGTGAAGGGGGCAGGGGGAAATCACCCCTCCACTTT
-	TRBV19	TRBJ1-5	-	CASSIDPPTGDSNQPQHF	TGTGCCAGTAGTATAGACCCTCCGACAGGAGATAGCAATCAGCCCCAGCATTTT
once	TRBV6-5	TRBJ1-4	-	CASSWTATNEKLFF	TGTGCCAGCAGTTGGACTGCAACTAATGAAAAACTGTTTTTT
-	TRBV7-8	TRBJ2-5	TRBD2	CASTSGRPPGETQYF	TGTGCCAGCACTAGCGGGAGGCCTCCGGGGGAGACCCAGTACTTC
-	TRBV10-1	TRBJ2-5	-	CASSKETDNGAQYF	TGCGCCAGCAGCAAAGAAACGGACAATGGGGCCCAGTACTTC
-	TRBV6-4	TRBJ2-6	-	CASSDGHHSGANVLTF	TGTGCCAGCAGTGACGGGCACCACTCTGGGGCCAACGTCCTGACTTTC
-	TRBV12-5	TRBJ2-5	TRBD1	CASGLWTGDGTQYF	TGTGCTAGTGGTTTGTGGACAGGGGACGGGACCCAGTACTTC
-	TRBV5-6	TRBJ2-3	-	CASSLDRWHPSTDTQYF	TGTGCCAGCAGCTTGGATCGTTGGCATCCTAGCACAGATACGCAGTATTTT
-	TRBV7-2	TRBJ2-1	-	CASSTGATGEQFF	TGTGCCAGCTCGACGGGAGCGACGGGGGAGCAGTTCTTC
-	TRBV28	TRBJ1-5	TRBD1	CASIRQGNQPQHF	TGTGCCAGCATTAGACAGGGGAATCAGCCCCAGCATTTT